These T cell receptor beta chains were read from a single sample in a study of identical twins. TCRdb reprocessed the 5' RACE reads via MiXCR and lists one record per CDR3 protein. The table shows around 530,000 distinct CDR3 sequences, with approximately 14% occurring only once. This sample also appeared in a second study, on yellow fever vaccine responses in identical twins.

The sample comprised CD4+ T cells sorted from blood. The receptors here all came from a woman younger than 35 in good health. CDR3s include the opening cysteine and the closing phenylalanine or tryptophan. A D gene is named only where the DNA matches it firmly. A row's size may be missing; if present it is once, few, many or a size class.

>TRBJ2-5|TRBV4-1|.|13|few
TGCGCCAGCAGCCAATGGTCTAAAGAGACCCAGTACTTC
CASSQWSKETQYF
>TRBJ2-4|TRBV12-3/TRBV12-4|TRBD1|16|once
TGTGCCAGCAGGCGACAGGGTTCGGTAGCCAAAAACATTCAGTACTTC
CASRRQGSVAKNIQYF
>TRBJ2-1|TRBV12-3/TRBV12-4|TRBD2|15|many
TGTGCCAGCGGCCAGACTAGCGGGCTGGGAGGTGAGCAGTTCTTC
CASGQTSGLGGEQFF
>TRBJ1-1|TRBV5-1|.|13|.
TGCGCCAGCAGCTTGGCGCAGGGGATGGGAGCTTTCTTT
CASSLAQGMGAFF
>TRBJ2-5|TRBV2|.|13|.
TGTGCCAGCAGTGGTAGGACAGAGGGCAACCAGTACTTC
CASSGRTEGNQYF
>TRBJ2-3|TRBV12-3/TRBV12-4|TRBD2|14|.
TGTGCCAGCAGCGGTACTAGCGGGGGGTATACGCAGTATTTT
CASSGTSGGYTQYF
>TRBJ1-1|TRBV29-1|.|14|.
TGCAGCGTTGAAGTGGACAGAGGTAACACTGAAGCTTTCTTT
CSVEVDRGNTEAFF
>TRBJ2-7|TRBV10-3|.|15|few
TGTGCCATCAGGACCCCCCTCTCGAGGAACTACGAGCAGTACTTC
CAIRTPLSRNYEQYF
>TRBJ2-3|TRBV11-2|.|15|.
TGTGCCAGCAGCTTAGCTCCCGACCGACGGGATACGCAGTATTTT
CASSLAPDRRDTQYF
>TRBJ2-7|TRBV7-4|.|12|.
TGTGCCCGCCGGAAGGACACCTACGAGCAGTACTTC
CARRKDTYEQYF
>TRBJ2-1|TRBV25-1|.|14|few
TGTGCCAGCAGTGACTCCCTAAACGACAATGAGCAGTTCTTC
CASSDSLNDNEQFF
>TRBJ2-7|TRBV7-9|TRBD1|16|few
TGTGCCAGCAGCCCCGAACTAGGACAGGGGGCAAGGGAGCAGTACTTC
CASSPELGQGAREQYF
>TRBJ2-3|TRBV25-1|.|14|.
TGTGCCAGCAGCGGAAAACAGCGCACAGATACGCAGTATTTT
CASSGKQRTDTQYF
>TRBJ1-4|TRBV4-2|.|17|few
TGTGCCAGCAGCCAAGCCGCGGCAGTGGCAACTAATGAAAAACTGTTTTTT
CASSQAAAVATNEKLFF
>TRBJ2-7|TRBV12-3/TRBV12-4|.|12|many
TGTGCCAGCAGCTCGACTTCCTACGAGCAGTACTTC
CASSSTSYEQYF
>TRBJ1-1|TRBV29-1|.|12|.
TGCAGCGGGTTATTCGGGGGCACTGAAGCTTTCTTT
CSGLFGGTEAFF
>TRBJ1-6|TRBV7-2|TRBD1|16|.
TGTGCCAGCCGAGGGACAGGGTACTCCTATAATTCACCCCTCCACTTT
CASRGTGYSYNSPLHF
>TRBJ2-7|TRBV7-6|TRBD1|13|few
TGTGCCAGCAGTAAAACAGGGGGGTACGAGCAGTACTTC
CASSKTGGYEQYF
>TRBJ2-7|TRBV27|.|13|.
TGTGCCAGCAGTTCTAACGCACCCTACGAGCAGTACTTC
CASSSNAPYEQYF
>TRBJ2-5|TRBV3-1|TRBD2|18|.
TGTGCCAGCAGCCAAGATCGGGGACTAGCGGGAGATTGGGAGACCCAGTACTTC
CASSQDRGLAGDWETQYF